This is a list of T cell receptor beta chains from one sample in a study of blood T cell repertoires in COVID-19. Only in-frame clones appear in the TCRdb table, and some are missing; sequencing was by immunoSEQ multiplex PCR. The sample has hundreds of thousands of clones, roughly 85% seen once; the top ten hold 3.5% to 4%. Sequenced input: peripheral blood. The receptors shown here come from an elderly woman with acute or convalescent COVID-19. CDR3s include the opening cysteine and the closing phenylalanine or tryptophan. The D gene is left open where the match is weak. A row's size may be missing; if present it is once, few, many or a size class.

TRBD2	TRBJ2-1	.	TRBV4-1	TGCGCCAGCAGCCAACAACTAGCGGGGGGATTCTGGGAGCAGTTCTTC	CASSQQLAGGFWEQFF
TRBD2	TRBJ2-1	.	TRBV6-5	TGTGCCAGCAACCCGCGGGGGGGCCGGACAAATGAGCAGTTCTTC	CASNPRGGRTNEQFF
.	TRBJ1-2	.	TRBV4-2	TGTGCCAGCAGCGGACAGACAGGATTTGACTATGGCTACACCTTC	CASSGQTGFDYGYTF
.	TRBJ1-2	once	TRBV18	TGTGCCAGCTCACCCTATACAGGGACCTATGGCTACACCTTC	CASSPYTGTYGYTF
TRBD2	TRBJ2-3	.	TRBV7-2	TGTGCCAGCAGCCTGGTCGGGGGGGGGATTAGCACAGATACGCAGTATTTT	CASSLVGGGISTDTQYF
TRBD2	TRBJ2-1	.	TRBV27	TGTGCCAGCAGTTTATCCCGACTAGCGGGGGGGCAGTTCTTC	CASSLSRLAGGQFF
.	TRBJ1-2	.	TRBV5-1	TGCGCCAGCAGCTCCTCTTCAGGGGTAACGAACTATGGCTACACCTTC	CASSSSSGVTNYGYTF
TRBD2	TRBJ2-2	.	TRBV11-2	TGTGCCAGCAGCCCGTTAGCGGGGGGCTTGGCCGGGGAGCTGTTTTTT	CASSPLAGGLAGELFF
.	TRBJ2-1	once	TRBV11-1	TGTGCCAGCAGCCCACTAAGAAGTACCTCCTACAATGAGCAGTTCTTC	CASSPLRSTSYNEQFF
TRBD1	TRBJ1-2	few	TRBV7-2	TGTGCCAGCATCCCAATGGTAGGGGGCGCTTACGGCTACACCTTC	CASIPMVGGAYGYTF
TRBD1	TRBJ1-4	.	TRBV6-6	TGTGCCAGCAGTTTTTCCTCGACAGGGTCAGGCGAAAAACTGTTTTTT	CASSFSSTGSGEKLFF
TRBD1	TRBJ2-7	.	TRBV5-3	TGTGCCAGAAGCCCCGGGGACAGCGACAAATCCTACGAGCAGTACTTC	CARSPGDSDKSYEQYF
.	TRBJ1-2	few	TRBV19	TGTGCCAGTAGTATACGGGGTATCCTCTATGGCTACACCTTC	CASSIRGILYGYTF
.	TRBJ2-7	.	TRBV18	TGTGCCAGCTCACCATCGAGCTCCTACGAGCAGTACTTC	CASSPSSSYEQYF
.	TRBJ1-3	.	TRBV11-2	TGTGCCAGCAGCTTACTGGGGGGACGGTACTCTGGAAACACCATATATTTT	CASSLLGGRYSGNTIYF
.	TRBJ2-5	.	TRBV11-3	TGTGCCAGCAGCTTAGAAGGGGGGGCCGAGGGGACCCAGTACTTC	CASSLEGGAEGTQYF
TRBD2	TRBJ2-7	.	TRBV3-1/TRBV3-2	TGTGCCAGCAGCCAGGGACTAGCGGGGCTAGGGGAGTACTTC	CASSQGLAGLGEYF
.	TRBJ1-5	.	TRBV28	TGTGCCAGCAGAGGTGGCAGCCTCTCGGGGCCCCAGCATTTT	CASRGGSLSGPQHF
.	TRBJ1-2	.	TRBV9	TGTGCCAGCAGCGTAGCCCCACAGGATAACTATGGCTACACCTTC	CASSVAPQDNYGYTF
TRBD1	TRBJ2-2	.	TRBV9	TGTGCCAGCAGGGACAGGTCGAACACCGGGGAGCTGTTTTTT	CASRDRSNTGELFF
TRBD1	TRBJ2-7	.	TRBV29-1	TGCAGCGTTAGGGACAGGGTATCTTACGAGCAGTACTTC	CSVRDRVSYEQYF
.	TRBJ2-2	.	TRBV7-2	TGTGCCAGCAGCCGAGGGTACACCGGGGAGCTGTTTTTT	CASSRGYTGELFF
.	TRBJ2-5	.	TRBV21-1	TGTGCCAGCAGCAAAGACGATAGGAAGATGGGAGGCCAAGAGACCCAGTACTTC	CASSKDDRKMGGQETQYF
TRBD1	TRBJ1-5	.	TRBV15	TGTGCCACCAGCGTACAGGGGCTAGGGCAGCCCCAGCATTTT	CATSVQGLGQPQHF
.	TRBJ1-1	once	TRBV6-5	TGTGCCAGCAGCCTAACAGAGATGAACACTGAAGCTTTCTTT	CASSLTEMNTEAFF
.	TRBJ1-2	once	TRBV3-1/TRBV3-2	TGTGCCAGCAGCCAAGATGACAGCCCTAACTATGGCTACACCTTC	CASSQDDSPNYGYTF
.	TRBJ2-7	few	TRBV27	TGTGCCAGCAGTTTTCGGGGGGCTTACGAGCAGTACTTC	CASSFRGAYEQYF
.	TRBJ1-1	.	TRBV6-4	TGTGCCAGCAGTGCGGAGGGAGGCACTGAAGCTTTCTTT	CASSAEGGTEAFF
.	TRBJ1-3	few	TRBV23-1	TGCGCCAGCAGCCGCACAGCAGGGGATACTGGAAACACCATATATTTT	CASSRTAGDTGNTIYF
.	TRBJ2-2	.	TRBV4-2	TGTGCCAGCAGCCGAAGGGGTGGTGAAAACACCGGGGAGCTGTTTTTT	CASSRRGGENTGELFF
TRBD1	TRBJ2-5	.	TRBV3-1/TRBV3-2	TGTGCCAGCAGCCAACGGACAGGGGGCGCCGGGGAGACCCAGTACTTC	CASSQRTGGAGETQYF
.	TRBJ2-7	.	TRBV7-3	TGTGCCAGCGCAGCAGGGCCTAGCTCCTACGAGCAGTACTTC	CASAAGPSSYEQYF
TRBD1	TRBJ1-1	.	TRBV7-2	TGTGCCAGCAGCTTAGGCGGTCAGGGGGGCACTGAAGCTTTCTTT	CASSLGGQGGTEAFF
TRBD1	TRBJ1-1	.	TRBV19	TGTGCCAGTAGTCCACCGGGACAGGGGGCCGGTGAAGCTTTCTTT	CASSPPGQGAGEAFF
TRBD2	TRBJ2-2	once	TRBV19	TGTGCCAGTAGTATGTGGCTAGCGGCGAACACCGGGGAGCTGTTTTTT	CASSMWLAANTGELFF
.	TRBJ2-2	.	TRBV7-6	TGTGCCAGCAGCCCGAGGGCAAGCACGAACACCGGGGAGCTGTTTTTT	CASSPRASTNTGELFF
TRBD2	TRBJ2-1	.	TRBV7-6	TGTGCCAGCAGCCCTGTGGGACTAGCGCACTACAATGAGCAGTTCTTC	CASSPVGLAHYNEQFF
TRBD2	TRBJ2-2	few	TRBV7-9	TGTGCCAGCAGCTCAGGACTAGCGGGGGAGCTGTTTTTT	CASSSGLAGELFF
.	TRBJ2-3	.	TRBV27	TGTGCCAGCAGCCAACGCGGGACAGATACGCAGTATTTT	CASSQRGTDTQYF
TRBD1	TRBJ2-7	.	TRBV19	TGTGCCAGTAGTATGGAGACAGGGGGCCCCTCCGAGCAGTACTTC	CASSMETGGPSEQYF
.	TRBJ2-7	.	TRBV28	TGTGCTCTCGGCGGGGCCTACGAGCAGTACTTC	CALGGAYEQYF
TRBD1	TRBJ2-1	.	TRBV13	TGTGCCAGCAGCCATAACCGAGGGGGCCATGAGCAGTTCTTC	CASSHNRGGHEQFF
TRBD1	TRBJ1-2	.	TRBV27	TGTGCCAGCCGTTCGACAGGGAGCTATGAAGGCTACACCTTC	CASRSTGSYEGYTF
TRBD1	TRBJ1-2	.	TRBV19	TGTGCCAGTAGCTCCCAGGGACAGGGGGATGGCTACACCTTC	CASSSQGQGDGYTF
.	TRBJ1-5	.	TRBV28	TGTGCCAGCAGTTTGCAGGGGACAAACAATCAGCCCCAGCATTTT	CASSLQGTNNQPQHF
.	TRBJ2-5	.	TRBV7-8	TGTGCCAGCAGCTTAGGATTCAGGACTCCGTACCAAGAGACCCAGTACTTC	CASSLGFRTPYQETQYF
TRBD1	TRBJ1-1	.	TRBV5-1	TGCGCCAGCAGCTCCGCCGGGACAGTTAACACTGAAGCTTTCTTT	CASSSAGTVNTEAFF
.	TRBJ2-5	once	TRBV6-5	TGTGCCAGCAAGTACTCAGGAGGGGAGACCCAGTACTTC	CASKYSGGETQYF
.	TRBJ1-5	once	TRBV7-9	TGTGCCAGCAGCTTTACGGGAGAATCCAATCAGCCCCAGCATTTT	CASSFTGESNQPQHF
.	TRBJ1-2	.	TRBV27	TGTGCCAGCAGTCCAGCAGGGTATAACTATGGCTACACCTTC	CASSPAGYNYGYTF
TRBD2	TRBJ2-3	once	TRBV24-1	TGTGCCACCAGTGATTCACTAGCGGGAGACACAGATACGCAGTATTTT	CATSDSLAGDTDTQYF
.	TRBJ1-2	once	TRBV25-1	TGTGCCAGCAGTGAATTTCTTTCCGGCCGGGAGTTTTATGGCTACACCTTC	CASSEFLSGREFYGYTF
.	TRBJ1-2	.	TRBV14	TGTGCCAGCAGCCAACATCACAGGGAACCCCACTCCTATGGCTACACCTTC	CASSQHHREPHSYGYTF
.	TRBJ1-2	.	TRBV28	TGTGCCAGCAGTTTGGGCAGGGAATATGGCTACACCTTC	CASSLGREYGYTF
TRBD1	TRBJ1-1	.	TRBV19	TGTGCCAGTAGTATAAAACAGGGGGTGAACACTGAAGCTTTCTTT	CASSIKQGVNTEAFF
TRBD1	TRBJ2-1	.	TRBV24-1	TGTGCCACCAGTGATACAAGGGACAGGTTAACTGAGCAGTTCTTC	CATSDTRDRLTEQFF
TRBD2	TRBJ2-2	.	TRBV28	TGTGCCGGACGGGACGGGGGGTCGACCGGGGAGCTGTTTTTT	CAGRDGGSTGELFF
TRBD2	TRBJ2-5	.	TRBV11-2	TGTGCCAGCAGCCAAACGGGGACTAGTAAAGAGACCCAGTACTTC	CASSQTGTSKETQYF